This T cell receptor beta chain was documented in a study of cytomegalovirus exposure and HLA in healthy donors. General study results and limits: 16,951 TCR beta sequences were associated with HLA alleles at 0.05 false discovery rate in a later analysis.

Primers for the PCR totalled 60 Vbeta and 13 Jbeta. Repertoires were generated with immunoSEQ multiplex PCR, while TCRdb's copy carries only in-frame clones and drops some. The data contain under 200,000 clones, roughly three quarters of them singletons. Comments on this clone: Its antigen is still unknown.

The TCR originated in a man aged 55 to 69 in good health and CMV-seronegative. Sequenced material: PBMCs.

Here the CDR3 reads CASRETGSNEKLFF. For the CDR3, the DNA is TGTGCCAGCAGGGAGACAGGGTCTAATGAAAAACTGTTTTTT. This chain joins TRBV6-5 and TRBJ1-4; TRBD1 matches 7 bases. This CDR3 has 14 residues. Germline CDR1 MNHEY, CDR2 SVGAGI. The ends lost 6 bases at V and 3 bases at J; junction bases unmatched: 4.